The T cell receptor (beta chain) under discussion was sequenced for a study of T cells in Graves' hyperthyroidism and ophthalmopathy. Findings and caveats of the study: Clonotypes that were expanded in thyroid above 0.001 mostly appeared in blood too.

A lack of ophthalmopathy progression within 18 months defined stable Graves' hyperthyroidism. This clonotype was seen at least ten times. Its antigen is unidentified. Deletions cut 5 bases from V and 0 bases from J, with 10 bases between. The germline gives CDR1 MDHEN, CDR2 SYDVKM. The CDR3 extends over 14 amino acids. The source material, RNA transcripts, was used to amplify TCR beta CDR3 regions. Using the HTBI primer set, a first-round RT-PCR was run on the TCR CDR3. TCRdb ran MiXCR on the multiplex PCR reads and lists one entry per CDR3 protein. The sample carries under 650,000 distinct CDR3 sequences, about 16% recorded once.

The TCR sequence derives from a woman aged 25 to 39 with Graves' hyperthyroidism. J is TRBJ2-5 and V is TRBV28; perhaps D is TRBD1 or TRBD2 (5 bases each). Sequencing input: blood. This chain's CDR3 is CASSSPGHQETQYF. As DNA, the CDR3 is TGTGCCAGCAGTAGTCCGGGACACCAAGAGACCCAGTACTTC. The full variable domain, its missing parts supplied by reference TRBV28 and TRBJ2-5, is DVKVTQSSRYLVKRTGEKVFLECVQDMDHENMFWYRQDPGLGLRLIYFSYDVKMKEKGDIPEGYSVSREKKERFSLILESASTNQTSMYLCASSSPGHQETQYFGPGTRLLVL.